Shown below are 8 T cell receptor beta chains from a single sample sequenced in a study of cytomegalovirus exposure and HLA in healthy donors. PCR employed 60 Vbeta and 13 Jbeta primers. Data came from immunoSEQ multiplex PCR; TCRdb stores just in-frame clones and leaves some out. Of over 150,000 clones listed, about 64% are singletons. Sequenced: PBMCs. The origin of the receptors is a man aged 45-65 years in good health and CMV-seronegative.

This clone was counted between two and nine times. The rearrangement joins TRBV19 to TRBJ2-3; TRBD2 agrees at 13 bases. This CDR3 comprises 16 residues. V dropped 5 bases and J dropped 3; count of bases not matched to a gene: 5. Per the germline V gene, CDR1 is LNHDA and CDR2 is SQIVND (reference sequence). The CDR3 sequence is CASSLGLAGVTDTQYF. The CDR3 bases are TGTGCCAGTAGTCTCGGACTAGCGGGGGTAACAGATACGCAGTATTTT.

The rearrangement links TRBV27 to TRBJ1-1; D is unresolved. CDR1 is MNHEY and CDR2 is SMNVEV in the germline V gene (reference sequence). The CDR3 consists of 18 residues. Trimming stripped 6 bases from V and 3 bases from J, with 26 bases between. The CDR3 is CASSKGTAGSMRYTEAFF. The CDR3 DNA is TGTGCCAGCAGCAAAGGTACCGCGGGGAGTATGCGGTACACTGAAGCTTTCTTT.

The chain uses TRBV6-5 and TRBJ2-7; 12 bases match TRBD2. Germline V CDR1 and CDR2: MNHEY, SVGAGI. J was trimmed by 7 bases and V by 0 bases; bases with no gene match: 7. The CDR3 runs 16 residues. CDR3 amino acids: CASSYSASGGAIEQYF. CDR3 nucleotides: TGTGCCAGCAGTTACTCGGCTAGCGGGGGGGCCATAGAGCAGTACTTC.

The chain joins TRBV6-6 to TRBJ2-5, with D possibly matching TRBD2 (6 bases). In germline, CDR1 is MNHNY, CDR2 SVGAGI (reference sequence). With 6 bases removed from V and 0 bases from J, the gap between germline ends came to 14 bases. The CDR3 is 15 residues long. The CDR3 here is CASRPGRGYQETQYF. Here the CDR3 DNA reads TGTGCCAGCAGACCCGGGCGGGGATACCAAGAGACCCAGTACTTC.

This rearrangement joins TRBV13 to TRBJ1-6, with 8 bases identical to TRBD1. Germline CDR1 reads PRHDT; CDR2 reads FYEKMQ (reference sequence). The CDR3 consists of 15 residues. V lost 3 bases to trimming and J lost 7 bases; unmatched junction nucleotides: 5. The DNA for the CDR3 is TGTGCCAGCAGCTTGGAGACAGGGGAAAATTCACCCCTCCACTTT. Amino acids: CASSLETGENSPLHF. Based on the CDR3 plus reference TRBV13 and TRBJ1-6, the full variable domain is AAGVIQSPRHLIKEKRETATLKCYPIPRHDTVYWYQQGPGQDPQFLISFYEKMQSDKGSIPDRFSAQQFSDYHSELNMSSLELGDSALYFCASSLETGENSPLHFGNGTRLTVT.

This CDR3 reads CASSIRRAGSYEQYF. The CDR3 coding sequence is TGTGCCAGTAGTATCCGGAGGGCAGGATCCTACGAGCAGTACTTC. V is TRBV19 and J is TRBJ2-7, with D possibly TRBD2 on 6 matching bases. The CDR3 is 15 residues long. Trimming shortened V by 3 bases and J by 1 base, and 13 bases separated the two germline ends. CDR1 is LNHDA, CDR2 SQIVND, per germline (reference sequence).

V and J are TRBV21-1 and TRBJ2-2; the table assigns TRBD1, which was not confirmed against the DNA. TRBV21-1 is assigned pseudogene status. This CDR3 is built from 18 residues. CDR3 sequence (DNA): TGTGCCAGCAGCAAAGAGCCAGGTACATATCCGAACACCGGGGAGCTGTTTTTT. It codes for CASSKEPGTYPNTGELFF.

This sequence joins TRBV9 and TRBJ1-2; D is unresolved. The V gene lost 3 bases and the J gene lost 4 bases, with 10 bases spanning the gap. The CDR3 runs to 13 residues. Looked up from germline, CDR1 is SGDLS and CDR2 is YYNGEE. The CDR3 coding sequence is TGTGCCAGCAGCGATGGTGTTAGCTATGGCTACACCTTC. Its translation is CASSDGVSYGYTF. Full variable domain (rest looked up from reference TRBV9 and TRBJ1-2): DSGVTQTPKHLITATGQRVTLRCSPRSGDLSVYWYQQSLDQGLQFLIQYYNGEERAKGNILERFSAQQFPDLHSELNLSSLELGDSALYFCASSDGVSYGYTFGSGTRLTVV.